One T cell receptor beta chain is described in this entry. The antigen is not known. TRB cDNA libraries were made by UMI-labeled 5' RACE. TCRdb reprocessed the 5' RACE reads, with one entry per CDR3 protein and no DNA. The sample table includes over 45,000 distinct CDR3 sequences. This sample was taken from a study of CXCR3-negative and CXCR3-positive naive CD8 T cells. Study observations and caveats: Comparably high diversity marked both naive subsets, whereas memory CD8+ cells had much lower diversity. More hydrophobic TRB CDR3s occurred in CXCR3-positive than in CXCR3-negative naive cells.

Sorts that each held 300,000 cells were run in triplicate for every CD8+ T cell subset. Phenotypically, naive CD8+ T cells corresponded to CD45RO-CCR7+CD27+CD95-. CDR3 length: 16 amino acids. Sequencing was carried out using naive CXCR3- CD8+ T cells from blood. Stated subset: CD45RO-CCR7+CD27+CD95- naive CD8+ T cells lacking CXCR3 (TNR3-). This sequence joins TRBV21-1 and TRBJ2-3; TCRdb gives TRBD1 as the D gene, but with no DNA this cannot be confirmed. TRBV21-1 is labeled a pseudogene. The receptor comes from a human donor in good health. Some clones in this sample may be carry-over from other donors' samples. CDR3 protein: CASTDDTGRPTDTQYF.